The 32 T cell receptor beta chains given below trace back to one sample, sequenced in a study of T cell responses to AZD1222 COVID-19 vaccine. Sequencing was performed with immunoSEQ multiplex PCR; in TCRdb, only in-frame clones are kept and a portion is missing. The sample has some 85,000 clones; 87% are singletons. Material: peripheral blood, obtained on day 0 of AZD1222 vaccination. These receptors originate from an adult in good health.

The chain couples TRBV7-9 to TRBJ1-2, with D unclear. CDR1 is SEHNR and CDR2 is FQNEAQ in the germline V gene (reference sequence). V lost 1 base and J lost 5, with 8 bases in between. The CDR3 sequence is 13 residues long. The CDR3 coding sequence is TGTGCCAGCAGCTTAGGCGAGAAATATGGCTACACCTTC. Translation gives CASSLGEKYGYTF. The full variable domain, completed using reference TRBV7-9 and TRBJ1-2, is DTGVSQNPRHKITKRGQNVTFRCDPISEHNRLYWYRQTLGQGPEFLTYFQNEAQLEKSRLLSDRFSAERPKGSFSTLEIQRTEQGDSAMYLCASSLGEKYGYTFGSGTRLTVV.

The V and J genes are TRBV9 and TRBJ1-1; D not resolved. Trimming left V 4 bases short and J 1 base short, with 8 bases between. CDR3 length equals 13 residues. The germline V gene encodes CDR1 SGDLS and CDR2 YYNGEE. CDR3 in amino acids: CASSTTWNTEAFF. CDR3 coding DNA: TGTGCCAGCAGCACAACATGGAACACTGAAGCTTTCTTT.

CDR3 residues: CATEDSHTDTQYF. The CDR3 coding sequence is TGTGCCACAGAGGACAGCCACACAGATACGCAGTATTTT. The chain recombines TRBV10-3 with TRBJ2-3; tentatively, D is TRBD1 (6 bases). V lost 10 bases to trimming and J lost 2 bases, with 13 bases between them. This CDR3 region has 13 residues. The V gene's germline CDR1 is ENHRY and CDR2 SYGVKD.

Written as DNA, the CDR3 is TGTGCCAGCTGCGGGGGGGGGATCTATGGCTACACCTTC. Translating it yields CASCGGGIYGYTF. The chain uses TRBV12-3 or TRBV12-4 and TRBJ1-2; weak D call: TRBD1 (5 bases). V shed 8 bases and J shed 4 bases, with 14 bases lying between them. CDR3 size: 13 residues.

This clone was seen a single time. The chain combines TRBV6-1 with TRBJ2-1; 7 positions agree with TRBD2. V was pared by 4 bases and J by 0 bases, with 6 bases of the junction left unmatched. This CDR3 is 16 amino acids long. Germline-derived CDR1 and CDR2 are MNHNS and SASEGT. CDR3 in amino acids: CASSVGAGSSYNEQFF. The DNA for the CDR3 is TGTGCCAGCAGTGTTGGAGCGGGAAGCTCCTACAATGAGCAGTTCTTC.

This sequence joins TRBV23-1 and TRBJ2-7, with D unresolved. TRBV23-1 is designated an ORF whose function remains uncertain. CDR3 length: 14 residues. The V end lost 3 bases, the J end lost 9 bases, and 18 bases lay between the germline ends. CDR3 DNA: TGCGCCAGCAGTCACCCCTGGCAGGTTCTCGGGCAGTACTTC. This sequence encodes CASSHPWQVLGQYF.

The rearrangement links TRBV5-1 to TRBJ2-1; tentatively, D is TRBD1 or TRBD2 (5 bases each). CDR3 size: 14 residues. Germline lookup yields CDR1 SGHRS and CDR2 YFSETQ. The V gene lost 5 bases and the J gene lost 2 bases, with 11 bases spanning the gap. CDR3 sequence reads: CASSRDGTYNEQFF. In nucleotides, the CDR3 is TGCGCCAGCAGTCGGGACGGCACCTACAATGAGCAGTTCTTC.

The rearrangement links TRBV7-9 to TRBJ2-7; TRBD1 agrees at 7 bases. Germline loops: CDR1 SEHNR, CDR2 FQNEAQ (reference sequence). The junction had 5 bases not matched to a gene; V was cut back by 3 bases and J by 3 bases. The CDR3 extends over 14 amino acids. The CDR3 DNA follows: TGTGCCAGCAGCTTCGGACAGGATTTCTACGAGCAGTACTTC. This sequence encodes CASSFGQDFYEQYF.

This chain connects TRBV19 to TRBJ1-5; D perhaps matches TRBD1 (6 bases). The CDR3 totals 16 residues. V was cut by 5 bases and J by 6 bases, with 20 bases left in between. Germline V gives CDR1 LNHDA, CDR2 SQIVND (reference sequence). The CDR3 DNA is TGTGCCAGTAGTCCCAGGGCCCCCACAGGGTTTCAGCCCCAGCATTTT. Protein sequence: CASSPRAPTGFQPQHF.

CDR3 region: CASSPSVRRTASSYEQYF. The CDR3, as DNA: TGTGCCAGCAGTCCGTCGGTTCGACGGACAGCCTCCTCCTACGAGCAGTACTTC. The rearrangement joins TRBV6-6 to TRBJ2-7, with a possible D match to TRBD1 (6 bases). V lost 5 bases and J lost 0, with 23 bases in between. Germline CDR1 MNHNY, CDR2 SVGAGI (reference sequence). The CDR3 runs to 18 residues.

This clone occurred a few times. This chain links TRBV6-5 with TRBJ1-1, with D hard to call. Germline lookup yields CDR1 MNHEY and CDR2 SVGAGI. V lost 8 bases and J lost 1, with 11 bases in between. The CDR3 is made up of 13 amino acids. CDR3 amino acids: CASLMDWNTEAFF. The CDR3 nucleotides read TGTGCCAGCCTTATGGATTGGAACACTGAAGCTTTCTTT.

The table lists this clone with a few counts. CDR3 in amino acids: CATSRTGGEQYF. CDR3 DNA: TGTGCCACCAGCAGGACCGGGGGCGAGCAGTACTTC. V and J are TRBV15 and TRBJ2-7; D is perhaps TRBD2 (6 bases). The CDR3 spans 12 residues. V lost 3 bases and J lost 6, with 9 bases in between. The germline gives CDR1 LNHNV, CDR2 YYDKDF (reference sequence).

The CDR3 here is CASSLEPGQRQYF. The CDR3 coding sequence is TGCGCCAGCAGCTTGGAACCAGGGCAGCGACAGTACTTC. The chain links TRBV5-1 to TRBJ2-4; possible D gene TRBD1, 5 bases. This CDR3 spans 13 amino acids. Trimming shortened V by 0 bases and J by 13 bases, and 14 bases separated the two germline ends. In germline, CDR1 is SGHRS, CDR2 YFSETQ.

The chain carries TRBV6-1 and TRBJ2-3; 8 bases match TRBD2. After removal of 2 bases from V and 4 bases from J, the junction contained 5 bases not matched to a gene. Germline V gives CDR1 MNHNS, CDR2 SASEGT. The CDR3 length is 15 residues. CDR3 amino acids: CASSENSAGADTQYF. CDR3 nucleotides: TGTGCCAGCAGTGAAAACTCAGCGGGAGCAGATACGCAGTATTTT.

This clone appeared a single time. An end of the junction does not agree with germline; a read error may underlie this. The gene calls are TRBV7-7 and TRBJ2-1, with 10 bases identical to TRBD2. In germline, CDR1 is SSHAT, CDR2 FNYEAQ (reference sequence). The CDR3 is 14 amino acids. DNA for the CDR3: TGTGCCAGCAGCCTAGCGGGAGAGTACTATGAGCAGTTCTTC. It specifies CASSLAGEYYEQFF.

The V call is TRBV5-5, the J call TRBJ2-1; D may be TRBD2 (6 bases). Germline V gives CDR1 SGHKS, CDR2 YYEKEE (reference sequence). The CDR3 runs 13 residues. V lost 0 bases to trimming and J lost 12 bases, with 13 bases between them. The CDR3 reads CASSLVGGAGQFF. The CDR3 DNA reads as TGTGCCAGCAGCTTGGTTGGAGGGGCCGGGCAGTTCTTC.

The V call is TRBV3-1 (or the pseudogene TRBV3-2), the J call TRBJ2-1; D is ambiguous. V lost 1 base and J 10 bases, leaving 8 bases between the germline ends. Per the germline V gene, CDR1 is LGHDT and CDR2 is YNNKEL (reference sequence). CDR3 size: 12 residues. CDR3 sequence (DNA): TGTGCCAGCAGCCAAGGGGATGAGGAGCAGTTCTTC. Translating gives CASSQGDEEQFF.

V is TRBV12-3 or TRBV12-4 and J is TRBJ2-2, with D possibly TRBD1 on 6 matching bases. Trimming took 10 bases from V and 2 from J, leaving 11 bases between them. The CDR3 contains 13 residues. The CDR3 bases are TGTGCCATCAAACAGGGAAACACCGGGGAGCTGTTTTTT. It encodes CAIKQGNTGELFF.

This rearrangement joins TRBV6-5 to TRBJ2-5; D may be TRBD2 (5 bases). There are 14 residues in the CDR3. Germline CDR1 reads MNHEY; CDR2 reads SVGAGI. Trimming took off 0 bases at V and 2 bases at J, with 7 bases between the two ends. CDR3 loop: CASSYSRGQETQYF. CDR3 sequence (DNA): TGTGCCAGCAGTTACTCCCGGGGACAAGAGACCCAGTACTTC.

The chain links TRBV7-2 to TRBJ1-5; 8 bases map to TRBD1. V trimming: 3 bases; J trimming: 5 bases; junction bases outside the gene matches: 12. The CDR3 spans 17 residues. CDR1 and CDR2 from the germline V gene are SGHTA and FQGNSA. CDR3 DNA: TGTGCCAGCAGCTTTCCTGGACAGGGACGATGGGATCAGCCCCAGCATTTT. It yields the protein CASSFPGQGRWDQPQHF.

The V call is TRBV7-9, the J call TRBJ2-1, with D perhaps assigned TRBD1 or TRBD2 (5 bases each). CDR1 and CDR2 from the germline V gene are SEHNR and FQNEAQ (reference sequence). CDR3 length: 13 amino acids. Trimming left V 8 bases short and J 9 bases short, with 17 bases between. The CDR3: CASLSGLASEQFF. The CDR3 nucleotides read TGTGCCAGCCTTTCGGGGCTAGCCAGTGAGCAGTTCTTC.

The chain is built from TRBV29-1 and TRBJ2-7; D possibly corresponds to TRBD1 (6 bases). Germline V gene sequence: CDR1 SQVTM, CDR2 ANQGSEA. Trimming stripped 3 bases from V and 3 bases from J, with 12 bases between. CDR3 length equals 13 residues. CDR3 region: CSVDETGSYEQYF. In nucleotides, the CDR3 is TGCAGCGTTGATGAAACAGGGAGCTACGAGCAGTACTTC.

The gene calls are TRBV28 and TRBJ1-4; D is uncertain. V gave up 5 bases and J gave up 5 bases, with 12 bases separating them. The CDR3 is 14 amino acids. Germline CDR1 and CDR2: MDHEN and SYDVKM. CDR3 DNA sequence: TGTGCCAGCAGTAGCGGACTCTTCAATGAAAAACTGTTTTTT. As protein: CASSSGLFNEKLFF. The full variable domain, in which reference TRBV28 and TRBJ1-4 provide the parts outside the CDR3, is DVKVTQSSRYLVKRTGEKVFLECVQDMDHENMFWYRQDPGLGLRLIYFSYDVKMKEKGDIPEGYSVSREKKERFSLILESASTNQTSMYLCASSSGLFNEKLFFGSGTQLSVL.

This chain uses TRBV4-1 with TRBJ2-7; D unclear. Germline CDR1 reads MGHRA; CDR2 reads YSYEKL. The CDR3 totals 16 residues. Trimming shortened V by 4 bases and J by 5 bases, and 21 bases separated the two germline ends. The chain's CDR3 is CASSLYLMDAQDEQYF. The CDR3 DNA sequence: TGCGCCAGCAGCCTATACCTCATGGACGCCCAGGACGAGCAGTACTTC.

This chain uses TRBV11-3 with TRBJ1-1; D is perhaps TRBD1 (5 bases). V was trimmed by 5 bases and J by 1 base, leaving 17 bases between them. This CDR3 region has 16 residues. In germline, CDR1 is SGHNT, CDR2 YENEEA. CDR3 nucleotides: TGTGCCAGCAGCCCTTTCCCCGAGGGGTCGAACACTGAAGCTTTCTTT. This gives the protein CASSPFPEGSNTEAFF. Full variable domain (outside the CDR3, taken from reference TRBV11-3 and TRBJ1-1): EAGVVQSPRYKIIEKKQPVAFWCNPISGHNTLYWYLQNLGQGPELLIRYENEEAVDDSQLPKDRFSAERLKGVDSTLKIQPAELGDSAVYLCASSPFPEGSNTEAFFGQGTRLTVV.

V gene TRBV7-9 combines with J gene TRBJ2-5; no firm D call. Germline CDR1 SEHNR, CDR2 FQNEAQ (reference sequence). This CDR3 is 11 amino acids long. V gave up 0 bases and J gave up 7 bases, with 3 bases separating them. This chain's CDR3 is CASSLAATQYF. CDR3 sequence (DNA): TGTGCCAGCAGCTTAGCCGCGACCCAGTACTTC.

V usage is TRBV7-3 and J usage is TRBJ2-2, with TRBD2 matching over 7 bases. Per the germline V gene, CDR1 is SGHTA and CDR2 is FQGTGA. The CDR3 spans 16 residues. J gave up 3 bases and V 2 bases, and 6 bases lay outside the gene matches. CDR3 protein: CASSLGSREYTGELFF. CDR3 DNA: TGTGCCAGCAGCTTAGGTTCGCGGGAGTACACCGGGGAGCTGTTTTTT.

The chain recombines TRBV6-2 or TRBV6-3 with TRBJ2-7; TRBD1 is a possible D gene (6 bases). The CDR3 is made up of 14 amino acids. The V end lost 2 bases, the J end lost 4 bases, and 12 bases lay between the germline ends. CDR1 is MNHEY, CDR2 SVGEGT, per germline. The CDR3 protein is CASSYEGQAYEQYF. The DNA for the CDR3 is TGTGCCAGCAGTTACGAGGGACAAGCATACGAGCAGTACTTC.

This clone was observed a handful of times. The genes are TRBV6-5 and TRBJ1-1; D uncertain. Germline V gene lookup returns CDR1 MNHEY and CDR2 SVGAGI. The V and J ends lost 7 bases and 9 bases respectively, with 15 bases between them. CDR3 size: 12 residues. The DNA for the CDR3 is TGTGCCAGCATCCTGGACTCACCTAAAGCTTTCTTT. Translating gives CASILDSPKAFF.

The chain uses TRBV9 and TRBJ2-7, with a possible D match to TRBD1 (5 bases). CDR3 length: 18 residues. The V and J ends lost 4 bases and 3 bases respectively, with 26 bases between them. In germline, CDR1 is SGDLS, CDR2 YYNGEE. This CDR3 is CASSPRAGPSSNIYEQYF. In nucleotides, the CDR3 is TGTGCCAGCAGCCCCCGGGCAGGGCCCTCTTCCAATATCTACGAGCAGTACTTC. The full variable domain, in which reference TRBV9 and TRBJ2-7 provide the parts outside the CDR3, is DSGVTQTPKHLITATGQRVTLRCSPRSGDLSVYWYQQSLDQGLQFLIQYYNGEERAKGNILERFSAQQFPDLHSELNLSSLELGDSALYFCASSPRAGPSSNIYEQYFGPGTRLTVT.

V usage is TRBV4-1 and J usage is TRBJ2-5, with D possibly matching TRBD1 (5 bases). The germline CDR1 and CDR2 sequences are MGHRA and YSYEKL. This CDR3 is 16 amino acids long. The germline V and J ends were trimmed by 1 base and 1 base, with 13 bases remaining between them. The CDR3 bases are TGCGCCAGCAGCCAAGGGGTAGGGGAAATCCAAGAGACCCAGTACTTC. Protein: CASSQGVGEIQETQYF.

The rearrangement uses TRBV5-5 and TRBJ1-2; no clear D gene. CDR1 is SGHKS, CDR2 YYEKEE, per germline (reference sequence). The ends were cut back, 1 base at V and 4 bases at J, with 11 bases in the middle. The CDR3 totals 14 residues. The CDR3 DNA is TGTGCCAGCAGCTTGTTCAGTACGACCTATGGCTACACCTTC. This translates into CASSLFSTTYGYTF.